The source of this T cell receptor beta chain is a study of blood T cells in healthy people across ages. General study results and limits: Long-lived and aged donors differed, with more naive CD4+ cells and higher diversity in the long-lived. Underestimates were what the diversity estimates from one million T cells were considered to be.

For the second PCR, which ran for about 6 to 12 cycles, a sample-barcoded 5' primer and a J-beta primer mix were used. All cDNA molecules were each tagged by a template-switch adaptor with 12 random nucleotides. One entry per CDR3 protein results from TCRdb running MiXCR on the 5' RACE reads. The table shows hundreds of thousands of distinct CDR3 sequences, with under 30% occurring only once. This clonotype was recorded only once. Its antigen is still unknown. The CDR3 contains 16 residues. Germline CDR1 is MNHNY and CDR2 is SVGAGI (reference sequence). V dropped 1 base and J dropped 0 bases, with 13 bases sitting between them. This sample also appeared in a second study, on T cells of mothers and their children. That work states: It was related mother-child pairs that showed slightly higher overlap than unrelated pairs, without reaching significance.

The sample comprised blood. The TCR originated in a boy younger than 18 in good health. This chain uses TRBV6-6 with TRBJ2-7, with a possible D match to TRBD1 (6 bases). This CDR3 reads CASSYLIRGSSYEQYF. The CDR3 bases are TGTGCCAGCAGTTACTTGATCAGGGGAAGCTCCTACGAGCAGTACTTC.